The next 16 T cell receptor beta chains were all read from a single sample in a study of T cell changes during pregnancy in multiple sclerosis. Sequenced by immunoSEQ multiplex PCR; TCRdb stores in-frame clones only, minus some. This table holds tens of thousands of clones, 85% to 95% found once. The sequencing used CD8+ T cells from peripheral blood mononuclear cells, collected before pregnancy. The receptor set was obtained from a female donor with multiple sclerosis, enrolled in a pregnancy study.

This clone occurred a few times. The chain couples TRBV10-1 to TRBJ1-2; 8 bases match TRBD1. V lost 4 bases and J lost 6; bases outside the gene matches: 10. The length of the CDR3 is 15 residues. Germline lookup yields CDR1 WNHNN and CDR2 SYGVQD (reference sequence). The CDR3 DNA reads TGCGCCAGCAGTGGGGGGGTGGACAGGGTAAATGGCTACACCTTC. It encodes CASSGGVDRVNGYTF.

The chain has TRBV6-4 and TRBJ2-4; possible D gene TRBD1, 6 bases. CDR3 size: 17 residues. Germline CDR1 and CDR2: MRHNA and SNTAGT. The V and J ends lost 6 bases and 0 bases respectively, with 18 bases between them. DNA of the CDR3: TGTGCCAGCAGAGGACAGAGAGACGCACTAGCCAAAAACATTCAGTACTTC. It specifies CASRGQRDALAKNIQYF.

The chain joins TRBV27 to TRBJ2-7; possibly TRBD1 for D (7 bases). Germline assignment: CDR1 MNHEY and CDR2 SMNVEV (reference sequence). The CDR3 runs to 15 residues. V was cut by 0 bases and J by 6 bases, with 15 bases left in between. The CDR3 sequence is CASSLSGPGGSEQYF. The CDR3 DNA reads as TGTGCCAGCAGTTTATCAGGTCCAGGGGGGTCCGAGCAGTACTTC.

This chain uses TRBV30 with TRBJ2-3, with 8 nucleotides matching TRBD2. V dropped 5 bases and J dropped 2; count of bases not matched to a gene: 9. This CDR3 region has 15 residues. Germline-derived CDR1 and CDR2 are GTSNPN and SVGIG (reference sequence). CDR3 loop: CAWLPSGSVTDTQYF. The CDR3 DNA sequence: TGTGCCTGGCTTCCGAGCGGGAGTGTCACAGATACGCAGTATTTT.

In DNA, the CDR3 is TGTGCCACCAGCAGAGAAGGAGGGGAATTCTACAATGAGCAGTTCTTC. This codes for CATSREGGEFYNEQFF. V is TRBV15 and J is TRBJ2-1, with a weak D call TRBD2 (6 bases). CDR1 is LNHNV, CDR2 YYDKDF, per germline (reference sequence). The V and J ends lost 0 bases and 3 bases respectively, with 12 bases between them. The CDR3 covers 16 residues.

J is TRBJ2-4 and V is TRBV27; 7 positions match TRBD1. Per germline, CDR1 MNHEY and CDR2 SMNVEV (reference sequence). The CDR3 has 14 residues. V was clipped by 4 bases and J by 3 bases; unmatched bases: 3. The CDR3 sequence is CASSYRDSKNIQYF. The CDR3 nucleotides are TGTGCCAGCAGTTACCGGGACAGCAAAAACATTCAGTACTTC.

The V call is TRBV5-4, the J call TRBJ2-2; D call uncertain. V lost 6 bases to trimming and J lost 5 bases, with 5 bases between them. The CDR3 has 11 residues. The germline V gene encodes CDR1 SGHNT and CDR2 YYREEE (reference sequence). CDR3 region: CASTGTGELFF. Here the CDR3 DNA reads TGTGCCAGCACCGGGACCGGGGAGCTGTTTTTT.

The CDR3 here is CSPVRGGSAVTGTIYF. In DNA, the CDR3 is TGCAGCCCTGTCCGCGGGGGGAGTGCTGTAACCGGCACCATATATTTT. The genes are TRBV29-1 and TRBJ1-3, with D perhaps matching TRBD1 (5 bases). V lost 8 bases and J 9 bases, leaving 29 bases between the germline ends. This CDR3 has 16 amino acids. The germline gives CDR1 SQVTM, CDR2 ANQGSEA.

In its sample, this clone was seen once. This chain connects TRBV19 to TRBJ2-1; 7 nucleotides agree with TRBD2. This CDR3 has 15 residues. Unmatched junction bases numbered 6, after V lost 7 bases and J lost 0 bases. CDR1 is LNHDA and CDR2 is SQIVND in the germline V gene (reference sequence). The CDR3 DNA sequence: TGTGCCAGTACCCTAGCGGAGAACTCCTACAATGAGCAGTTCTTC. The encoded protein is CASTLAENSYNEQFF.

The chain is built from TRBV30 and TRBJ1-1; possible D gene TRBD1, 6 bases. CDR1 GTSNPN and CDR2 SVGIG come from the germline V gene (reference sequence). The CDR3 sequence is 18 residues long. V dropped 3 bases and J dropped 0 bases, with 23 bases sitting between them. The CDR3 region has the DNA TGTGCCTGGAGGCCCACCCGACCGGGACACCTTATGAACACTGAAGCTTTCTTT. Amino acid sequence: CAWRPTRPGHLMNTEAFF.

The chain employs TRBV7-7 and TRBJ2-7, with 12 bases that match TRBD2. Germline values: CDR1 SSHAT, CDR2 FNYEAQ (reference sequence). After removal of 3 bases from V and 6 bases from J, the junction contained 15 bases not matched to a gene. CDR3 length: 18 residues. CDR3 DNA: TGTGCCAGCAGCTTTAGCCTAGCGGGAGGGCCAAGGTTGCTCGAGCAGTACTTC. It specifies CASSFSLAGGPRLLEQYF.

This sequence joins TRBV9 and TRBJ1-2, with 7 nucleotides matching TRBD1. Germline V gives CDR1 SGDLS, CDR2 YYNGEE. After removal of 0 bases from V and 8 bases from J, the junction contained 4 bases not matched to a gene. The CDR3 has 13 residues. This chain's CDR3 is CASSVGGTAGYTF. The CDR3 coding sequence is TGTGCCAGCAGCGTAGGGGGGACAGCCGGCTACACCTTC.

This clone was recorded once. V is TRBV7-3 and J is TRBJ2-3; TRBD1 matches at 9 bases. CDR1 is SGHTA, CDR2 FQGTGA, per germline. This CDR3 region has 13 residues. V was pared by 5 bases and J by 6 bases, with 3 bases of the junction left unmatched. The CDR3 DNA follows: TGTGCCAGCAGCCGGGACAGGGTGGATACGCAGTATTTT. Encoded protein: CASSRDRVDTQYF.

The chain recombines TRBV7-2 with TRBJ2-5; TRBD2 agrees at 8 bases. The V and J ends lost 5 bases and 2 bases, in that order; junction bases with no gene match: 10. Germline V gene lookup returns CDR1 SGHTA and CDR2 FQGNSA. The CDR3 sequence is 16 residues long. This CDR3 is CASSPGGPGGQETQYF. The CDR3 DNA sequence: TGTGCCAGCAGCCCGGGGGGGCCGGGAGGACAAGAGACCCAGTACTTC. The complete variable domain, with remaining parts taken from reference TRBV7-2 and TRBJ2-5, reads GAGVSQSPSNKVTEKGKDVELRCDPISGHTALYWYRQSLGQGLEFLIYFQGNSAPDKSGLPSDRFSAERTGGSVSTLTIQRTQQEDSAVYLCASSPGGPGGQETQYFGPGTRLLVL.

V is TRBV27 and J is TRBJ1-1, with 7 nucleotides matching TRBD1. CDR1 is MNHEY, CDR2 SMNVEV, per germline (reference sequence). V lost 5 bases, J lost 6 bases, and 12 bases stayed unmatched. This CDR3 spans 15 amino acids. The CDR3 spells CASSRRWDSDSEAFF. DNA of the CDR3: TGTGCCAGCAGTCGCCGGTGGGACAGCGATTCTGAAGCTTTCTTT.

J is TRBJ2-7 and V is TRBV19, with 8 bases that match TRBD1. J lost 3 bases, V lost 4 bases, and 8 bases had no gene match. The CDR3 spans 15 residues. The germline gives CDR1 LNHDA, CDR2 SQIVND (reference sequence). The CDR3 is CASSSAGGAGYEQYF. In DNA, the CDR3 is TGTGCCAGTAGTAGCGCAGGGGGCGCAGGCTACGAGCAGTACTTC.